Detailed here is one T cell receptor beta chain. Its specificity is not known. This sample is part of a study of identical twins. General study points: Conclusions were drawn cross-sectionally by statistical analysis, without following the same donors.

CDR3 length equals 16 residues. Losses at the gene ends were 6 bases for V and 7 bases for J; bases not matched to a gene: 12. CDR1 LNHDA and CDR2 SQIVND come from the germline V gene (reference sequence). TCRdb passed the 5' RACE reads through MiXCR, listing each CDR3 protein once. This repertoire shows approximately 700,000 distinct CDR3 sequences, 5.5% to 6.5% found once; its top ten account for around 1.9%. The chain couples TRBV19 to TRBJ2-1, with 10 bases lining up with TRBD1. This receptor was taken from a man aged 18 to 29 in good health. Sequencing was performed on naive T cells sorted from blood. The CDR3 DNA is TGTGCCAGTAGCTCTCACCGGGACAGGGGTCAGAATGAGCAGTTCTTC. Its translation: CASSSHRDRGQNEQFF.